A single sample gave rise to the 14 T cell receptor beta chains below, sequenced in a study of blood T cells in healthy people across ages. A second PCR of 7 to 11 cycles used a sample-barcoded 5' primer and a J-beta primer mix. TCRdb re-called the 5' RACE reads with MiXCR, one entry per CDR3 protein. The sample consists of more than 700,000 distinct CDR3 sequences, 40% to 65% of them appearing once. The sample comprised blood. The receptors here all came from a man older than 75 in good health.

This chain joins TRBV20-1 and TRBJ2-3, with 11 bases identical to TRBD2. J lost 4 bases, V lost 2 bases, and 2 bases had no gene match. Germline V gene lookup returns CDR1 DFQATT and CDR2 SNEGSKA (reference sequence). This CDR3 is built from 14 residues. The CDR3 coding sequence is TGCAGTGCTAGACTAGCGGGAGGTCCAGATACGCAGTATTTT. Translation: CSARLAGGPDTQYF.

The rearrangement links TRBV7-8 to TRBJ2-1; 8 bases are shared with TRBD2. The germline V gene has CDR1 SGHVS and CDR2 FQNEAQ. The junction had 13 bases not matched to a gene; V was cut back by 5 bases and J by 1 base. The CDR3 spans 18 residues. In DNA form, the CDR3 reads TGTGCCAGCAGCCTTAGGAGGGCTGCGGGAGGATCCTACAATGAGCAGTTCTTC. It specifies CASSLRRAAGGSYNEQFF.

This clonotype was seen only a few times. The chain joins TRBV6-1 to TRBJ2-5; TRBD1 agrees at 10 bases. V lost 8 bases and J lost 5; bases outside the gene matches: 5. This CDR3 is built from 13 residues. Germline values: CDR1 MNHNS, CDR2 SASEGT. CDR3 sequence: CASGTGVGETQYF. The CDR3 DNA reads TGTGCCAGCGGGACAGGGGTTGGGGAGACCCAGTACTTC.

This clonotype has just a few counts. This chain connects TRBV7-3 to TRBJ2-7; 9 bases align to TRBD2. Germline loops: CDR1 SGHTA, CDR2 FQGTGA. The CDR3 has 15 amino acids. V was pared by 1 base and J by 3 bases, with 4 bases of the junction left unmatched. The CDR3 DNA is TGTGCCAGCAGCTTAAGGGCTAGCGGGATCTACGAGCAGTACTTC. Its translation is CASSLRASGIYEQYF. The full variable domain, rest sourced from reference TRBV7-3 and TRBJ2-7, is GAGVSQTPSNKVTEKGKYVELRCDPISGHTALYWYRQSLGQGPEFLIYFQGTGAADDSGLPNDRFFAVRPEGSVSTLKIQRTERGDSAVYLCASSLRASGIYEQYFGPGTRLTVT.

V is TRBV5-6 and J is TRBJ2-1; tentative D call: TRBD1 (6 bases). The CDR3 is 16 residues long. Germline V gene sequence: CDR1 SGHDT, CDR2 YYEEEE. With 1 base removed from V and 8 bases from J, the gap between germline ends came to 19 bases. The CDR3 DNA follows: TGTGCCAGCAGCTTGATGACAGGAAAACGGGTCGATGAGCAGTTCTTC. This translates into CASSLMTGKRVDEQFF.

In its sample, this clonotype was seen many times. The chain couples TRBV5-1 to TRBJ2-5; D is ambiguous. This CDR3 has 12 residues. V was trimmed by 4 bases and J by 0 bases, leaving 4 bases between them. CDR1 and CDR2 (germline): SGHRS, YFSETQ. CDR3 protein: CASSAYQETQYF. The DNA of the CDR3 is TGCGCCAGCAGCGCGTACCAAGAGACCCAGTACTTC.

The sample holds a few counts of this clonotype. This sequence joins TRBV20-1 and TRBJ2-5, with unresolved D. V shed 6 bases and J shed 11 bases, with 28 bases lying between them. Per germline, CDR1 DFQATT and CDR2 SNEGSKA (reference sequence). This CDR3 spans 15 amino acids. CDR3 in DNA: TGCAGTGCCCCCGAACGAGGCGCGACCTACAATGAGCAGTACTTC. It is translated as CSAPERGATYNEQYF.

The chain employs TRBV9 and TRBJ2-1, with D perhaps matching TRBD1 or TRBD2 (6 bases each). This CDR3 has 14 residues. Germline-derived CDR1 and CDR2 are SGDLS and YYNGEE. V gave up 3 bases and J gave up 9 bases, with 16 bases separating them. The CDR3 region is CASSAQGGRGEQFF. DNA for the CDR3: TGTGCCAGCAGCGCACAGGGAGGTCGGGGTGAGCAGTTCTTC. The complete variable domain, with remaining parts taken from reference TRBV9 and TRBJ2-1, reads DSGVTQTPKHLITATGQRVTLRCSPRSGDLSVYWYQQSLDQGLQFLIQYYNGEERAKGNILERFSAQQFPDLHSELNLSSLELGDSALYFCASSAQGGRGEQFFGPGTRLTVL.

This clonotype appeared a single time. Mismatch with germline at one junction end may stem from a read error. The V call is TRBV6-6, the J call TRBJ2-1, with D possibly being TRBD2 (5 bases). Germline CDR1 and CDR2: MNHNY and SVGAGI (reference sequence). The CDR3 spans 16 residues. CDR3 loop: CASSPSPGGSYNEKFF. DNA for the CDR3: TGTGCCAGCAGCCCTAGCCCCGGCGGCTCCTACAATGAGAAGTTCTTC.

This chain links TRBV20-1 with TRBJ2-4, with 8 bases lining up with TRBD1. This CDR3 has 16 amino acids. V was pared by 0 bases and J by 0 bases, with 4 bases of the junction left unmatched. The germline V gene encodes CDR1 DFQATT and CDR2 SNEGSKA (reference sequence). CDR3 protein: CSAREGTGLAKNIQYF. The CDR3, as DNA: TGCAGTGCTAGAGAGGGGACAGGTTTAGCCAAAAACATTCAGTACTTC.

As for this clonotype: Compared with germline, one end of the junction differs, possibly owing to a read error. CDR3 sequence reads: CANSLPAGHRYAYF. Written as DNA, the CDR3 is TGTGCCAACAGTTTGCCAGCGGGACACAGATACGCGTATTTT. V is TRBV12-3 or TRBV12-4 and J is TRBJ2-3, with D maybe TRBD2 (7 bases). The CDR3 totals 14 residues.

This clonotype was seen more than once but under ten times. The CDR3 DNA reads as TGTGCCAGCAGTTACAGGACTAGCGGGACTTACCACGAGCAGTACTTC. Translating gives CASSYRTSGTYHEQYF. The V gene is TRBV6-5, the J gene TRBJ2-7, with 12 bases that match TRBD2. The J segment lost 5 bases and the V segment lost 2 bases, leaving 7 bases of the junction unmatched. CDR3 length equals 16 residues. Germline CDR1 is MNHEY and CDR2 is SVGAGI.

J is TRBJ1-1 and V is TRBV5-5; D unclear. The germline V and J ends were trimmed by 5 bases and 1 base, with 12 bases remaining between them. The V gene's germline CDR1 is SGHKS and CDR2 YYEKEE (reference sequence). CDR3 size: 14 residues. The CDR3 protein is CASRLRWQNTEAFF. The CDR3 nucleotides read TGTGCCAGCAGGCTAAGGTGGCAGAACACTGAAGCTTTCTTT.

The V and J genes are TRBV29-1 and TRBJ2-4; the D is unclear. V was cut by 7 bases and J by 13 bases, with 14 bases left in between. Germline V CDR1 and CDR2: SQVTM, ANQGSEA. The CDR3 runs 10 residues. The CDR3 DNA is TGCAGCGCGATGGGTTATCAGCAGTACTTC. Residues: CSAMGYQQYF.